A selection of T cell receptor beta chains follows, all from one sample in a study of technical replicates of blood from several donors. Method: immunoSEQ multiplex PCR; TCRdb's copy keeps in-frame clones and lacks some. The data hold 50,000 to 55,000 clones, with around 84% observed a single time. Material: PBMCs. The receptors shown here come from a human donor in good health. Some clones in this sample may be carry-over from other donors' samples. CDR3s include the opening cysteine and the closing phenylalanine or tryptophan. D genes are given only for firm matches. Clone size is given for some rows only: seen once, a few or many times, or a class if the clone is expanded.

clone size | J gene | V gene | D gene | CDR3 protein | CDR3 DNA
. | TRBJ2-3 | TRBV6-4 | . | CASSISGEPTDTQYF | TGTGCCAGCAGTATCTCGGGGGAACCCACAGATACGCAGTATTTT
. | TRBJ2-2 | TRBV23-1 | TRBD1 | CASSQCGQDTGELFF | TGCGCCAGCAGTCAATGTGGACAGGACACCGGGGAGCTGTTTTTT
. | TRBJ2-7 | TRBV29-1 | TRBD1 | CSVEDMRPGGYEQYF | TGCAGCGTTGAAGACATGCGCCCAGGGGGCTACGAGCAGTACTTC
. | TRBJ1-1 | TRBV7-9 | . | CASRGGTEAFF | TGTGCCAGCAGAGGGGGCACTGAAGCTTTCTTT
. | TRBJ2-5 | TRBV13 | . | CASSLESEASRGGETQYF | TGTGCCAGCAGCTTAGAGAGTGAGGCTAGCCGGGGAGGAGAGACCCAGTACTTC
. | TRBJ1-1 | TRBV7-2 | . | CASSLGQALGAEAFF | TGTGCCAGCAGCTTGGGGCAGGCTCTTGGCGCTGAAGCTTTCTTT
. | TRBJ1-3 | TRBV7-9 | . | CAIGQSPSGNTIYF | TGTGCCATCGGACAATCCCCCTCTGGAAACACCATATATTTT
. | TRBJ1-2 | TRBV2 | . | CASTTDSHGYTF | TGTGCCAGCACCACGGACAGCCATGGCTACACCTTC
. | TRBJ2-1 | TRBV29-1 | TRBD2 | CSVGAGGQGNEQFF | TGCAGCGTTGGCGCGGGGGGGCAAGGCAATGAGCAGTTCTTC
. | TRBJ2-7 | TRBV30 | TRBD2 | CAWSVSSSGSSYEQYF | TGTGCCTGGAGTGTAAGTTCTAGCGGGAGCTCCTACGAGCAGTACTTC
. | TRBJ2-3 | TRBV30 | . | CAWSVPGSGTQYF | TGTGCCTGGAGTGTACCAGGTTCAGGTACGCAGTATTTT
. | TRBJ2-1 | TRBV25-1 | TRBD2 | CASSVGSSGAYNEQFF | TGTGCCAGCAGTGTCGGATCTAGCGGAGCCTACAATGAGCAGTTCTTC
. | TRBJ2-1 | TRBV7-9 | TRBD2 | CASRLGLASYNEQFF | TGTGCCAGCAGATTGGGACTAGCGTCCTACAATGAGCAGTTCTTC
. | TRBJ2-1 | TRBV29-1 | TRBD2 | CSVDAGGPSNEQFF | TGCAGCGTTGATGCGGGAGGGCCTTCCAATGAGCAGTTCTTC
once | TRBJ2-5 | TRBV4-1 | TRBD2 | CASSKSSGGIETQYF | TGCGCCAGCAGCAAAAGTTCGGGAGGCATCGAGACCCAGTACTTC
. | TRBJ1-5 | TRBV19 | TRBD1 | CASTDRGPVGQPQHF | TGTGCCAGTACCGACAGGGGGCCTGTGGGTCAGCCCCAGCATTTT
. | TRBJ1-2 | TRBV7-2 | TRBD1 | CASSIIPGQGALYGYTF | TGTGCCAGCAGCATCATCCCGGGACAGGGTGCCCTCTATGGCTACACCTTC
few | TRBJ1-5 | TRBV6-1 | . | CASSETAREPQHF | TGTGCCAGCAGTGAAACAGCCAGGGAGCCCCAGCATTTT
. | TRBJ2-5 | TRBV5-1 | TRBD2 | CASRPSGVETQYF | TGCGCCAGCAGGCCTAGCGGGGTAGAGACCCAGTACTTC
. | TRBJ1-1 | TRBV5-1 | TRBD1 | CASSSPGQGSLGGMNTEAFF | TGCGCCAGCAGCTCGCCGGGACAGGGGTCTCTAGGAGGCATGAACACTGAAGCTTTCTTT
. | TRBJ1-2 | TRBV30 | . | CAWSPRVRAMYYGYTF | TGTGCCTGGAGTCCCCGAGTCAGGGCGATGTACTATGGCTACACCTTC
. | TRBJ2-3 | TRBV5-1 | . | CASNRRGSDGGYTQYF | TGCGCCAGCAACCGACGGGGGTCCGATGGAGGGTATACGCAGTATTTT
few | TRBJ1-5 | TRBV7-9 | . | CASTVGDSSNQPQHF | TGTGCCAGCACTGTGGGGGACTCTAGCAATCAGCCCCAGCATTTT
. | TRBJ1-1 | TRBV6-5 | . | CASSYRVRNTEAFF | TGTGCCAGCAGTTACCGGGTGCGGAACACTGAAGCTTTCTTT
. | TRBJ1-4 | TRBV21-1 | . | CASSKDSNEKLFF | TGTGCCAGCAGCAAAGACAGTAATGAAAAACTGTTTTTT
. | TRBJ2-5 | TRBV25-1 | . | CASRAGSSKTQYF | TGTGCCAGCAGGGCAGGGTCGTCGAAGACCCAGTACTTC
. | TRBJ1-6 | TRBV2 | . | CASSPNNSPLHF | TGTGCCAGCAGCCCAAATAATTCACCCCTCCACTTT
few | TRBJ1-5 | TRBV27 | . | CASSYSGDSQPQHF | TGTGCCAGCAGTTACTCAGGCGATAGTCAGCCCCAGCATTTT
. | TRBJ2-5 | TRBV5-1 | TRBD2 | CASSLASGSRQETQYF | TGCGCCAGCAGCTTGGCTAGCGGGAGTCGCCAAGAGACCCAGTACTTC
. | TRBJ1-5 | TRBV4-3 | . | CASSQDWTGNQPQHF | TGCGCCAGCAGCCAAGATTGGACAGGCAATCAGCCCCAGCATTTT
. | TRBJ1-2 | TRBV2 | . | CASRLTGPMHYGYTF | TGTGCCTCCAGACTCACAGGGCCGATGCACTATGGCTACACCTTC
. | TRBJ2-7 | TRBV11-2 | . | CASSLEDGTYEQYF | TGTGCCAGCAGCTTGGAGGACGGAACCTACGAGCAGTACTTC
. | TRBJ2-2 | TRBV30 | TRBD2 | CAWSVRRGSGELFF | TGTGCCTGGAGTGTACGGCGGGGGTCCGGGGAGCTGTTTTTT
. | TRBJ1-5 | TRBV4-2 | . | CASRDTGGDQPQHF | TGTGCCAGCAGAGATACGGGGGGGGATCAGCCCCAGCATTTT
. | TRBJ1-5 | TRBV11-2 | . | CASSFSSNQPQHF | TGTGCCAGCAGCTTTAGTAGCAATCAGCCCCAGCATTTT
. | TRBJ1-2 | TRBV4-1 | TRBD1 | CASSQDRGNYGYTF | TGCGCCAGCAGCCAAGACAGGGGGAACTATGGCTACACCTTC
. | TRBJ2-1 | TRBV14 | TRBD2 | CASSQHSGKNNEQFF | TGTGCCAGCAGCCAACATAGCGGGAAAAACAATGAGCAGTTCTTC
. | TRBJ2-2 | TRBV6-4 | . | CASSDSADDSGELFF | TGTGCCAGCAGTGATAGTGCGGACGACAGCGGGGAGCTGTTTTTT
. | TRBJ2-5 | TRBV19 | . | CASSMSESRETQYF | TGTGCCAGTAGTATGAGCGAATCCCGGGAGACCCAGTACTTC
. | TRBJ2-3 | TRBV29-1 | TRBD1 | CSVQDRVGNTQYF | TGCAGCGTTCAGGACAGGGTGGGAAATACGCAGTATTTT
. | TRBJ2-1 | TRBV20-1 | . | CSARRYNEQFF | TGCAGTGCTCGGAGATACAATGAGCAGTTCTTC
. | TRBJ2-4 | TRBV29-1 | TRBD1 | CSVPQGVGIQYF | TGCAGCGTCCCACAGGGGGTTGGCATTCAGTACTTC